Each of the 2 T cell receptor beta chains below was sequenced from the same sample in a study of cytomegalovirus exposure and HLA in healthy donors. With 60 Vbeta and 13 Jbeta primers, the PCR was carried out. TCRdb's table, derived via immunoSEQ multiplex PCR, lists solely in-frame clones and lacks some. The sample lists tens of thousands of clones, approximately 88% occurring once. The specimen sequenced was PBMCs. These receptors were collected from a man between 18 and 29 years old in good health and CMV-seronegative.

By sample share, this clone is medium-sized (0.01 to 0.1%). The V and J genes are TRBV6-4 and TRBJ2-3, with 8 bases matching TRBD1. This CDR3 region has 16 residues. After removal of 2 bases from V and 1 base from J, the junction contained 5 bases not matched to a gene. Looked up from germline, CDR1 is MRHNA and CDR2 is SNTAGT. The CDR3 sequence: CASSDGAGGGTDTQYF. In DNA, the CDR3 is TGTGCCAGCAGTGACGGTGCAGGGGGCGGCACAGATACGCAGTATTTT.

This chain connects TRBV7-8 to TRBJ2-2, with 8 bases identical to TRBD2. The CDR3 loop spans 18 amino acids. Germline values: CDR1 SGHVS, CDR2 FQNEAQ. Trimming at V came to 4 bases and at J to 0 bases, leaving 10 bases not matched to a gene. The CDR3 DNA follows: TGTGCCAGCAGCTCCCCGTCTGGCGGGAGGCCGAACACCGGGGAGCTGTTTTTT. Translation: CASSSPSGGRPNTGELFF. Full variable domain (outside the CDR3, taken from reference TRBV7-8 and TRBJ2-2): GAGVSQSPRYKVAKRGQDVALRCDPISGHVSLFWYQQALGQGPEFLTYFQNEAQLDKSGLPSDRFFAERPEGSVSTLKIQRTQQEDSAVYLCASSSPSGGRPNTGELFFGEGSRLTVL.